Listed here are 25 T cell receptor beta chains from one sample, sequenced in a study of CD4 and CD8 cells across lung adenocarcinoma regions (dated by TCRdb to the late 2010s). The method behind the library was PCR. Sequencing used a HiSeq X Ten. TCRdb reanalyzed the raw reads on its own, using fastp at Q25 for trimming and MiXCR for clone calling, and kept in-frame beta chains. Entries that share a CDR3 protein sequence are merged under the most common genes and DNA. The sample table holds more than 7,500 distinct CDR3 sequences, of which roughly 50% were seen once. Jointly, the top ten make up around 48% of the sample. Sequencing was performed on CD8+ T cells from the margin of a lung tumor. The sample's cell subset or site label is to be understood as: tumor margin region. These receptors all stem from a female donor with lung adenocarcinoma. The CD4 and CD8 labels of this study may be unreliable.

This sequence joins TRBV25-1 and TRBJ1-2, with D perhaps TRBD1 (6 bases). V was trimmed by 1 base and J by 5 bases, leaving 17 bases between them. The CDR3 runs 16 residues. Germline V gives CDR1 MGHDK, CDR2 SYGVNS. CDR3 DNA: TGTGCCAGCAGTGAATTGTGGACAGAGGAAGGTTATGGCTACACCTTC. Translation gives CASSELWTEEGYGYTF.

The rearrangement joins TRBV27 to TRBJ2-5; 12 nucleotides line up with TRBD2. Near its end, the DNA agrees better with TRBJ2-7, so the J call may be wrong. The CDR3 spans 16 residues. Germline lookup yields CDR1 MNHEY and CDR2 SMNVEV (reference sequence). The CDR3 is CASRSSLAGGTYEQYF. Written as DNA, the CDR3 is TGTGCCAGCAGATCCTCCCTAGCGGGAGGGACCTACGAGCAGTACTTC.

The chain carries TRBV6-1 and TRBJ2-1, with D tentatively TRBD1 (7 bases). The V gene's germline CDR1 is MNHNS and CDR2 SASEGT. V was shortened by 5 bases and J by 8 bases, with 19 bases between the two germline ends. This CDR3 spans 15 amino acids. CDR3 in amino acids: CASSLGAGGRYEQFF. CDR3 DNA sequence: TGTGCCAGCAGTCTTGGGGCAGGGGGGCGATATGAGCAGTTCTTC.

In this sample, this clonotype turned up once. The CDR3 protein is CATSVGMSATDTQYF. CDR3 bases: TGTGCCACCAGTGTGGGTATGAGCGCCACAGATACGCAGTATTTT. This rearrangement joins TRBV24-1 to TRBJ2-3; D remains unclear. Per germline, CDR1 KGHDR and CDR2 SFDVKD. The CDR3 extends over 15 amino acids. V was trimmed by 5 bases and J by 2 bases, leaving 13 bases between them.

On this clonotype: A read error may account for a junction end that differs from germline. This chain uses TRBV6-1 with TRBJ2-7; the match to TRBD2 covers 10 bases. The CDR3 covers 14 residues. The V gene's germline CDR1 is MNHNS and CDR2 SASEGT. The CDR3 spells CASTEAGGPREQYF. As DNA, the CDR3 is TGTGCCAGCACTGAAGCGGGAGGGCCCCGGGAGCAGTACTTC.

The rearrangement uses TRBV6-1 and TRBJ2-5, with 10 bases fitting TRBD1. The J call may be incorrect, as the DNA end agrees better with TRBJ2-7. The CDR3 runs 14 residues. Germline V CDR1 and CDR2: MNHNS, SASEGT. The CDR3 protein is CASNGQGGAREQYF. The CDR3 coding sequence is TGTGCCAGCAACGGACAGGGGGGGGCTCGCGAGCAGTACTTC.

This clonotype was seen more than once but under ten times. The chain joins TRBV9 to TRBJ2-3, with D possibly called TRBD1 or TRBD2 (6 bases each). Germline lookup yields CDR1 SGDLS and CDR2 YYNGEE. Trimming cost V 7 bases and J 2 bases, with 17 bases left between them. The CDR3 loop spans 15 amino acids. This chain's CDR3 is CASSEGGGFTDTQYF. The CDR3 coding sequence is TGTGCCAGCTCGGAGGGGGGTGGATTCACAGATACGCAGTATTTT.

This clonotype occurred once. The CDR3 ends on some other residue instead of the conserved phenylalanine or tryptophan, so this is likely a read error. The chain combines TRBV6-1 with TRBJ2-5, with D maybe TRBD1 (7 bases). V dropped 7 bases and J dropped 9 bases, with 24 bases sitting between them. This CDR3 spans 15 amino acids. CDR1 MNHNS and CDR2 SASEGT come from the germline V gene. The CDR3 loop is CASTGCAGGPESQYL. The CDR3 DNA is TGTGCCAGCACGGGCTGTGCAGGGGGGCCGGAGTCCCAGTACTTG.

This clonotype showed up many times. This chain joins TRBV6-2 or TRBV6-3 and TRBJ2-7; tentative D call: TRBD1 (5 bases). CDR1 is MNHEY and CDR2 is SVGEGT in the germline V gene. Trimming pared 8 bases from V and 3 bases from J, leaving 14 bases between. The CDR3 length is 13 residues. CDR3 nucleotide sequence: TGTGCCAGCTGGGGCAGCCAGCACTACGAGCAGTACTTC. This translates into CASWGSQHYEQYF.

Comment on this clonotype: A much larger clone differs from this one at a single base, so this may be a read error. J is TRBJ2-2 and V is TRBV11-2, with D perhaps matching TRBD2 (5 bases). This CDR3 region has 14 residues. Germline lookup yields CDR1 SGHAT and CDR2 FQNNGV. The germline V and J ends were trimmed by 3 bases and 4 bases, with 9 bases remaining between them. CDR3 nucleotides: TGTGCCAGCAGCTTCCAGGACTGCACCGGGGAGCTGTTTTTT. Translated, it gives CASSFQDCTGELFF.

On this clonotype itself: Since no conserved phenylalanine or tryptophan closes the CDR3, a read error is the likely cause. The J gene is TRBJ2-5, the V gene TRBV10-1, with D perhaps matching TRBD2 (6 bases). V lost 8 bases, J lost 3 bases, and 13 bases lay in between. This CDR3 is built from 13 residues. Germline CDR1 is WNHNN and CDR2 is SYGVQD (reference sequence). DNA of the CDR3: TGCGCCAGCGCCCGGGAGAGTGAAGAGACCCAGTACTTG. Its translation: CASARESEETQYL.

The CDR3 nucleotides are TGTGGCGGGGGGCGTGGGGGCCGTGACCAAGAGACCCAGTACTTC. It translates to CGGGRGGRDQETQYF. The V and J genes are TRBV10-3 and TRBJ2-5, with 8 bases aligning to TRBD2. There are 15 residues in the CDR3. Germline lookup yields CDR1 ENHRY and CDR2 SYGVKD.

A note on this clonotype: The junction differs from germline at one of its ends, possibly a read error. V and J are TRBV10-1 and TRBJ2-2; D uncertain. The CDR3 consists of 13 residues. Germline V gene data show CDR1 as WNHNN and CDR2 as SYGVQD (reference sequence). The CDR3 DNA reads as TGCGCCAGCAGAGCCGCCTTTACCGAGGAGCTGTATTTT. It specifies CASRAAFTEELYF.

In nucleotides, the CDR3 is TGTGCCAGCAGCCAACCGGGACGGAACCGGCTAGGCTATGGCTACACCTTC. Amino acid sequence: CASSQPGRNRLGYGYTF. The genes are TRBV5-8 and TRBJ1-2, with D perhaps TRBD1 (5 bases). This CDR3 has 17 amino acids. The V end was cut by 4 bases, the J end by 4 bases, with 23 bases between. Germline-derived CDR1 and CDR2 are SGHTS and YDEGEE.

The chain couples TRBV6-1 to TRBJ1-1; a possible D gene is TRBD1 (5 bases). The germline V gene has CDR1 MNHNS and CDR2 SASEGT. V was clipped by 6 bases and J by 1 base, with 12 bases between them. The CDR3 loop spans 14 amino acids. CDR3 nucleotides: TGTGCCAGCAGGGACACTAACAGGAACACTGAAGCTTTCTTT. This encodes CASRDTNRNTEAFF.

This clonotype is termed medium-sized. This chain uses TRBV6-1 with TRBJ2-3, with D tentatively TRBD1 or TRBD2 (5 bases each). Trimming left V 0 bases short and J 5 bases short, with 15 bases between. The V gene's germline CDR1 is MNHNS and CDR2 SASEGT. The CDR3 has 16 residues. CDR3 amino acids: CASSEAYGTPGDTQYF. CDR3 coding DNA: TGTGCCAGCAGTGAAGCGTATGGGACCCCAGGAGATACGCAGTATTTT.

This chain uses TRBV6-1 with TRBJ2-7, with 9 bases matching TRBD2. The CDR3 totals 15 residues. CDR1 is MNHNS and CDR2 is SASEGT in the germline V gene. V was clipped by 4 bases and J by 5 bases; unmatched bases: 9. The CDR3 sequence: CASSGQGGRGDEQYF. CDR3 bases: TGTGCCAGCAGTGGTCAGGGCGGGAGGGGCGACGAGCAGTACTTC.

The V and J genes are TRBV27 and TRBJ2-3, with D possibly matching TRBD2 (6 bases). V gave up 5 bases and J gave up 12 bases, with 27 bases separating them. The CDR3 runs 16 residues. Germline V gene data show CDR1 as MNHEY and CDR2 as SMNVEV (reference sequence). The DNA of the CDR3 is TGTGCCAGCAGTCTGGGGGGAGTGGGAGGAAAAAATATTCAGTATTTT. Its protein product is CASSLGGVGGKNIQYF.

A remark on this clonotype: One end of the junction fails to match germline, which may point to a read error. This chain connects TRBV27 to TRBJ1-6, with D hard to call. Germline CDR1 MNHEY, CDR2 SMNVEV (reference sequence). The length of the CDR3 is 13 residues. CDR3 nucleotide sequence: TGTGCCAGCAGTTACGCCCTGAACACTGGCGCCATCTTT. It encodes CASSYALNTGAIF.

The table lists this clonotype with a few counts. J is TRBJ2-6 and V is TRBV11-2; D gene ambiguous. CDR1 and CDR2 (germline): SGHAT, FQNNGV. The CDR3 is 16 amino acids. V gave up 5 bases and J gave up 0 bases, with 11 bases separating them. As DNA, the CDR3 is TGTGCCAGCAGCCCCAGCGCCTCCTCTGGGGCCAACGTCCTGACTTTC. Its protein is CASSPSASSGANVLTF.

This clonotype occurred a few times. V is TRBV6-5 and J is TRBJ2-1, with no clear D. The CDR3 extends over 15 amino acids. Trimming removed 0 bases at V and 6 bases at J, with 12 bases between. CDR1 and CDR2 (germline): MNHEY, SVGAGI. In DNA form, the CDR3 reads TGTGCCAGCAGTTACTCGGCGGCGGTGGCCAATGAGCAGTTCTTC. This sequence encodes CASSYSAAVANEQFF.

At least ten counts were recorded for this clonotype. A much larger clone differs from this one at a single base, so this may be a read error. This chain uses TRBV6-1 with TRBJ2-1, with a weak D call TRBD2 (6 bases). The J call could be wrong; TRBJ2-7 is a better fit for the DNA end. The CDR3 runs 15 residues. Germline-derived CDR1 and CDR2 are MNHNS and SASEGT. This chain's CDR3 is CASSDRGSGYNEQYF. The CDR3 DNA sequence: TGTGCCAGCAGTGATAGGGGTAGCGGCTACAATGAGCAGTACTTC.

The rearrangement uses TRBV27 and TRBJ2-1; D may be TRBD2 (6 bases). Trimming pared 4 bases from V and 4 bases from J, leaving 11 bases between. Looked up from germline, CDR1 is MNHEY and CDR2 is SMNVEV (reference sequence). This CDR3 contains 14 residues. CDR3 sequence: CASSSSGLYNEQFF. DNA for the CDR3: TGTGCCAGCAGTTCCTCGGGACTTTACAATGAGCAGTTCTTC.

V usage is TRBV7-2 and J usage is TRBJ2-3, with D perhaps TRBD2 (6 bases). CDR1 is SGHTA and CDR2 is FQGNSA in the germline V gene. The CDR3 runs 15 residues. V lost 2 bases, J lost 4 bases, and 13 bases lay in between. The CDR3 DNA sequence: TGTGCCAGCAGCTTAAGGGAGGCTCGCGCAGATACGCAGTATTTT. As protein: CASSLREARADTQYF.

The J gene is TRBJ2-3, the V gene TRBV10-2; possibly TRBD1 for D (5 bases). Germline V gene lookup returns CDR1 WSHSY and CDR2 SAAADI. Trimming took 11 bases from V and 4 from J, leaving 19 bases between them. This CDR3 has 14 residues. CDR3 loop: CAGKVGQDPDTQYF. In DNA, the CDR3 is TGCGCCGGCAAGGTGGGGCAAGACCCAGATACGCAGTATTTT.